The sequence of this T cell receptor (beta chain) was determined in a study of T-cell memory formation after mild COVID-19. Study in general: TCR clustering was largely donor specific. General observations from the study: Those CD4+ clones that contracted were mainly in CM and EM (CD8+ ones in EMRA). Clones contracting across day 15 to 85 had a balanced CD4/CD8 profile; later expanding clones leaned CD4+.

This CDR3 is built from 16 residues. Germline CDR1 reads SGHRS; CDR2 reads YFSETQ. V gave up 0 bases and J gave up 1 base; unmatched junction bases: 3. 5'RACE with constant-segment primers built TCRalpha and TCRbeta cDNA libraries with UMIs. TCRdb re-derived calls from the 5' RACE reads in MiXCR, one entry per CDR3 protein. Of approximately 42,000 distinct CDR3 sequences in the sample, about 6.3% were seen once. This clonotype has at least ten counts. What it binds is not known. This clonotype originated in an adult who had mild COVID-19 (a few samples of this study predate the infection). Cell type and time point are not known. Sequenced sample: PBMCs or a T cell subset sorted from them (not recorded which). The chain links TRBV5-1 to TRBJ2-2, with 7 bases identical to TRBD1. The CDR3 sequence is CASSLVPGGNTGELFF. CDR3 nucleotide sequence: TGCGCCAGCAGCTTGGTGCCAGGGGGGAACACCGGGGAGCTGTTTTTT. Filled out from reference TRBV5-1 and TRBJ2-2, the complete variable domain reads KAGVTQTPRYLIKTRGQQVTLSCSPISGHRSVSWYQQTPGQGLQFLFEYFSETQRNKGNFPGRFSGRQFSNSRSEMNVSTLELGDSALYLCASSLVPGGNTGELFFGEGSRLTVL.